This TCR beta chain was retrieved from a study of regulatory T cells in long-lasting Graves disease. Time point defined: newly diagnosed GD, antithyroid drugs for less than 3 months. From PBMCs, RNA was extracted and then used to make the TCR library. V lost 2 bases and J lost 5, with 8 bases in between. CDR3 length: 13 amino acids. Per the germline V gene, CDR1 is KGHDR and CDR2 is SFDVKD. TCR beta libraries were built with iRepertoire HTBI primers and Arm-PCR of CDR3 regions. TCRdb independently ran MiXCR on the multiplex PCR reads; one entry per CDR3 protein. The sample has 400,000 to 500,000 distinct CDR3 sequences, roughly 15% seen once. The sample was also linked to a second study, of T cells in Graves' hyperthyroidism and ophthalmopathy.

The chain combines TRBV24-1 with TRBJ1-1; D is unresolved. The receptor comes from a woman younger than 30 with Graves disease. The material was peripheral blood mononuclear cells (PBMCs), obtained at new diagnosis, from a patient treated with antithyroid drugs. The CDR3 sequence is CATSDWGGTEAFF. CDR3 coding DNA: TGTGCCACCAGTGATTGGGGTGGGACTGAAGCTTTCTTT.